This entry lists 28 T cell receptor beta chains sequenced from one sample in a study of blood T cell repertoires in COVID-19. Assay: immunoSEQ multiplex PCR; the TCRdb copy retains only in-frame clones and omits some. The sample has more than 250,000 clones; roughly 87% are singletons. Input material: PBMCs or T cells enriched from blood (not recorded which). All receptors derive from a woman aged 35 to 49 who had recovered from COVID-19.

This chain connects TRBV7-9 to TRBJ1-2; 7 bases fit TRBD1. The germline CDR1 and CDR2 sequences are SEHNR and FQNEAQ (reference sequence). This CDR3 comprises 14 residues. V dropped 0 bases and J dropped 6; count of bases not matched to a gene: 4. The CDR3 protein is CASSLAARGNGYTF. The DNA for the CDR3 is TGTGCCAGCAGCTTAGCGGCCAGGGGGAATGGCTACACCTTC.

The V and J genes are TRBV7-9 and TRBJ1-2; the D gene is possibly TRBD1 (6 bases). Trimming stripped 5 bases from V and 4 bases from J, with 17 bases between. This CDR3 has 15 amino acids. CDR1 SEHNR and CDR2 FQNEAQ come from the germline V gene (reference sequence). The CDR3 DNA is TGTGCCAGCAGCGCTATCGACAGGTTGGGCTATGGCTACACCTTC. Protein sequence: CASSAIDRLGYGYTF.

The rearrangement uses TRBV2 and TRBJ1-1; 9 nucleotides agree with TRBD1. Trimming at V came to 7 bases and at J to 0 bases, leaving 3 bases not matched to a gene. Germline-derived CDR1 and CDR2 are SNHLY and FYNNEI. The CDR3 is 14 residues long. The CDR3 here is CASKGQGLNTEAFF. The DNA for the CDR3 is TGTGCCAGCAAAGGACAGGGGTTGAACACTGAAGCTTTCTTT.

The CDR3 sequence is CAISKTSGSENEQFF. In DNA form, the CDR3 reads TGTGCCATCAGCAAGACTAGCGGGAGTGAGAATGAGCAGTTCTTC. The chain recombines TRBV10-3 with TRBJ2-1; TRBD2 agrees at 12 bases. Trimming cost V 6 bases and J 7 bases; bases outside gene matches: 7. Germline CDR1 and CDR2: ENHRY and SYGVKD. The CDR3 has 15 amino acids.

This clone has a single count. The genes are TRBV4-1 and TRBJ2-5; 9 bases are shared with TRBD2. After removal of 0 bases from V and 5 bases from J, the junction contained 1 base not matched to a gene. The CDR3 extends over 14 amino acids. Germline V gene data show CDR1 as MGHRA and CDR2 as YSYEKL. The CDR3, as DNA: TGCGCCAGCAGCCAAGAGCGGGAGGGGGAGACCCAGTACTTC. The encoded protein is CASSQEREGETQYF.

The CDR3: CASSLAPIEEKLFF. Here the CDR3 DNA reads TGTGCCAGTAGTCTTGCTCCGATAGAAGAAAAACTGTTTTTT. V and J are TRBV19 and TRBJ1-4; no firm D call. The CDR3 covers 14 residues. The germline V gene encodes CDR1 LNHDA and CDR2 SQIVND (reference sequence). Between the trimmed V and J ends, which lost 5 bases and 8 bases, there was a span of 15 bases. Based on the CDR3 plus reference TRBV19 and TRBJ1-4, the full variable domain is DGGITQSPKYLFRKEGQNVTLSCEQNLNHDAMYWYRQDPGQGLRLIYYSQIVNDFQKGDIAEGYSVSREKKESFPLTVTSAQKNPTAFYLCASSLAPIEEKLFFGSGTQLSVL.

This chain links TRBV4-2 with TRBJ2-3, with 13 bases fitting TRBD2. After removal of 0 bases from V and 6 bases from J, the junction contained 6 bases not matched to a gene. The CDR3 spans 17 residues. Germline CDR1 LGHNA, CDR2 YNFKEQ. The CDR3 coding sequence is TGTGCCAGCAGCCAAGATGGGACTAGCGGGATCGGCGATACGCAGTATTTT. It yields the protein CASSQDGTSGIGDTQYF.

The chain joins TRBV13 to TRBJ2-7, with D possibly matching TRBD2 (6 bases). V was shortened by 6 bases and J by 1 base, with 16 bases between the two germline ends. Germline lookup yields CDR1 PRHDT and CDR2 FYEKMQ (reference sequence). The CDR3 is 15 amino acids. CDR3 sequence reads: CASSSGRESSYEQYF. The CDR3 DNA reads TGTGCCAGCAGTTCCGGTCGGGAGAGTTCCTACGAGCAGTACTTC.

The chain is built from TRBV3-1 (or the pseudogene TRBV3-2) and TRBJ2-1; unclear D gene. Trimming removed 2 bases from V and 8 bases from J, with 16 bases in between. The CDR3 spans 15 residues. CDR1 LGHDT and CDR2 YNNKEL come from the germline V gene (reference sequence). In nucleotides, the CDR3 is TGTGCCAGCAGCCAATATAGAACCCCCTCCTATGAGCAGTTCTTC. It is translated as CASSQYRTPSYEQFF.

On this clone itself: Other DNA sequences in the sample encode the same CDR3. This chain joins TRBV20-1 and TRBJ2-2; D not certain. The CDR3 is 14 residues long. Germline-derived CDR1 and CDR2 are DFQATT and SNEGSKA (reference sequence). V was trimmed by 3 bases and J by 0 bases, leaving 8 bases between them. This CDR3 is CSASLAANTGELFF. The CDR3 DNA is TGCAGTGCTAGTCTCGCAGCGAACACCGGGGAGCTGTTTTTT.

This chain links TRBV19 with TRBJ2-2; TRBD2 is a possible D gene (6 bases). Germline CDR1 is LNHDA and CDR2 is SQIVND (reference sequence). The CDR3 sequence is 14 residues long. The V gene lost 1 base and the J gene lost 4 bases, with 7 bases spanning the gap. The CDR3 sequence: CASSIGRVTGELFF. In DNA form, the CDR3 reads TGTGCCAGTAGTATAGGGAGGGTCACCGGGGAGCTGTTTTTT.

The rearrangement links TRBV19 to TRBJ2-3; TRBD2 matches at 8 bases. This CDR3 contains 15 residues. From germline, CDR1 is LNHDA and CDR2 SQIVND (reference sequence). J was trimmed by 3 bases and V by 4 bases; bases with no gene match: 6. The CDR3, as DNA: TGTGCCAGTAGTAAGGGACTAGGGGCAACAGATACGCAGTATTTT. The encoded protein is CASSKGLGATDTQYF.

This clone was counted once. The V call is TRBV28, the J call TRBJ1-6, with D possibly being TRBD1 (5 bases). The CDR3 spans 11 residues. Trimming took 3 bases from V and 14 from J, leaving 8 bases between them. Germline assignment: CDR1 MDHEN and CDR2 SYDVKM. This chain's CDR3 is CASSLGGTLHF. CDR3 bases: TGTGCCAGCAGTTTGGGGGGGACCCTCCACTTT.

This chain connects TRBV27 to TRBJ2-7; TRBD1 agrees at 10 bases. The CDR3 is 17 amino acids. V lost 1 base to trimming and J lost 0 bases; unmatched junction nucleotides: 6. CDR1 MNHEY and CDR2 SMNVEV come from the germline V gene (reference sequence). The CDR3 reads CASSLLSGDRGSYEQYF. The CDR3 nucleotides read TGTGCCAGCAGTTTATTGAGTGGGGACAGGGGCTCCTACGAGCAGTACTTC.

V and J are TRBV5-1 and TRBJ2-3; D may be TRBD2 (6 bases). Trimming left V 5 bases short and J 0 bases short, with 10 bases between. Germline CDR1 reads SGHRS; CDR2 reads YFSETQ. The CDR3 contains 14 residues. This chain's CDR3 is CASSWGTSTDTQYF. The CDR3 coding sequence is TGCGCCAGCAGTTGGGGGACTAGCACAGATACGCAGTATTTT.

The genes are TRBV11-3 and TRBJ1-1; 8 bases are shared with TRBD1. J was trimmed by 10 bases and V by 2 bases; bases with no gene match: 6. Germline V gene sequence: CDR1 SGHNT, CDR2 YENEEA. The CDR3 loop spans 13 amino acids. The CDR3 coding sequence is TGTGCCAGCAGCTTATACAGGGGGGATCGAGCTTTCTTT. Its protein is CASSLYRGDRAFF. Looking up the rest from reference TRBV11-3 and TRBJ1-1 gives the full variable domain: EAGVVQSPRYKIIEKKQPVAFWCNPISGHNTLYWYLQNLGQGPELLIRYENEEAVDDSQLPKDRFSAERLKGVDSTLKIQPAELGDSAVYLCASSLYRGDRAFFGQGTRLTVV.

J is TRBJ2-2 and V is TRBV11-2, with TRBD1 as a possible D gene (5 bases). CDR3 length equals 15 residues. The V end lost 2 bases, the J end lost 7 bases, and 14 bases lay between the germline ends. Germline V lookup: CDR1 SGHAT, CDR2 FQNNGV. The CDR3 bases are TGTGCCAGCAGCTTACTAAGGGGAACGGTCGGGGAGCTGTTTTTT. Its protein product is CASSLLRGTVGELFF. Full variable domain (outside the CDR3, taken from reference TRBV11-2 and TRBJ2-2): EAGVAQSPRYKIIEKRQSVAFWCNPISGHATLYWYQQILGQGPKLLIQFQNNGVVDDSQLPKDRFSAERLKGVDSTLKIQPAKLEDSAVYLCASSLLRGTVGELFFGEGSRLTVL.

This chain links TRBV11-2 with TRBJ2-7, with 7 bases fitting TRBD1. From germline, CDR1 is SGHAT and CDR2 FQNNGV. CDR3 length equals 13 residues. Trimming removed 5 bases from V and 4 bases from J; junction bases left unmatched: 5. Here the CDR3 reads CASSPGTAYEQYF. The CDR3 DNA is TGTGCCAGCAGCCCCGGGACAGCATACGAGCAGTACTTC.

This rearrangement joins TRBV7-2 to TRBJ2-3; 11 bases map to TRBD2. The V gene end was trimmed by 5 bases and the J gene end by 5 bases; junction bases not matched to a gene: 6. The CDR3 sequence is 15 residues long. Germline V gene sequence: CDR1 SGHTA, CDR2 FQGNSA. As DNA, the CDR3 is TGTGCCAGCAGCCTCTTAGGGACTAGCGGAGATACGCAGTATTTT. Residues: CASSLLGTSGDTQYF.

The chain uses TRBV5-1 and TRBJ2-5; no reliable D call. V was cut by 1 base and J by 0 bases, with 7 bases left in between. Germline V CDR1 and CDR2: SGHRS, YFSETQ. This CDR3 has 14 residues. CDR3 sequence reads: CASSLPLDQETQYF. DNA for the CDR3: TGCGCCAGCAGCTTGCCACTCGACCAAGAGACCCAGTACTTC.

This clone was detected only a few times. The rearrangement links TRBV28 to TRBJ2-7; 9 bases line up with TRBD1. Germline loops: CDR1 MDHEN, CDR2 SYDVKM. V lost 5 bases, J lost 3 bases, and 14 bases stayed unmatched. The CDR3 is 17 residues long. CDR3 in amino acids: CASSDSPGQGRIYEQYF. The CDR3 DNA reads TGTGCCAGCAGTGATTCTCCGGGACAGGGTCGCATCTACGAGCAGTACTTC.

V is TRBV28 and J is TRBJ2-2; possibly TRBD2 for D (6 bases). This CDR3 contains 17 residues. The V end lost 3 bases, the J end lost 1 base, and 15 bases lay between the germline ends. Germline CDR1 MDHEN, CDR2 SYDVKM. CDR3 in amino acids: CASSFSIGGGNTGELFF. DNA for the CDR3: TGTGCCAGCAGTTTCAGCATCGGGGGTGGGAACACCGGGGAGCTGTTTTTT.

Here the CDR3 DNA reads TGTGCCAGCAGCCCGGTGGTGACAGGGAAAAACATTCAGTACTTC. Translation gives CASSPVVTGKNIQYF. The rearrangement links TRBV7-2 to TRBJ2-4, with TRBD1 identical over 7 bases. V lost 5 bases to trimming and J lost 4 bases; unmatched junction nucleotides: 8. This CDR3 is 15 amino acids long. From germline, CDR1 is SGHTA and CDR2 FQGNSA.

The rearrangement links TRBV24-1 to TRBJ1-1, with D hard to call. The germline CDR1 and CDR2 sequences are KGHDR and SFDVKD. Trimming took 4 bases from V and 1 from J, leaving 9 bases between them. There are 14 residues in the CDR3. As DNA, the CDR3 is TGTGCCACCAGTGAGGGCTCCAAGAACACTGAAGCTTTCTTT. Its protein is CATSEGSKNTEAFF.

CDR3 loop: CASSSLQREGRYF. CDR3 DNA sequence: TGTGCCAGCAGTTCCCTACAGCGGGAGGGCCGGTATTTT. The gene calls are TRBV6-2 or TRBV6-3 and TRBJ2-3, with TRBD2 identical over 10 bases. This CDR3 has 13 residues. V gave up 4 bases and J gave up 14 bases; unmatched junction bases: 9. Germline V gene sequence: CDR1 MNHEY, CDR2 SVGEGT.

V and J are TRBV10-1 and TRBJ1-5; a possible D gene is TRBD1 (6 bases). Trimming left V 6 bases short and J 10 bases short, with 16 bases between. Germline V gene sequence: CDR1 WNHNN, CDR2 SYGVQD (reference sequence). This CDR3 is built from 13 residues. The CDR3 region has the DNA TGCGCCAGCAGGATCAGGGGTTCCTCCCCCCAGCATTTT. As protein: CASRIRGSSPQHF.

The gene calls are TRBV7-8 and TRBJ2-1, with D maybe TRBD1 (6 bases). Germline V gene lookup returns CDR1 SGHVS and CDR2 FQNEAQ. The CDR3 totals 15 residues. V lost 3 bases and J lost 2, with 11 bases in between. The CDR3 loop is CASSLSRGPYNEQFF. CDR3 nucleotide sequence: TGTGCCAGCAGCTTGAGCAGGGGACCCTACAATGAGCAGTTCTTC.

In DNA form, the CDR3 reads TGTGCCAGCAGTTACTCGGGCAGGAACTACGAGCAGTACTTC. Translating it yields CASSYSGRNYEQYF. The chain has TRBV6-2 or TRBV6-3 and TRBJ2-7; D gene uncertain. Germline CDR1 MNHEY, CDR2 SVGEGT. Trimming left V 0 bases short and J 3 bases short, with 9 bases between. The CDR3 is 14 residues long.